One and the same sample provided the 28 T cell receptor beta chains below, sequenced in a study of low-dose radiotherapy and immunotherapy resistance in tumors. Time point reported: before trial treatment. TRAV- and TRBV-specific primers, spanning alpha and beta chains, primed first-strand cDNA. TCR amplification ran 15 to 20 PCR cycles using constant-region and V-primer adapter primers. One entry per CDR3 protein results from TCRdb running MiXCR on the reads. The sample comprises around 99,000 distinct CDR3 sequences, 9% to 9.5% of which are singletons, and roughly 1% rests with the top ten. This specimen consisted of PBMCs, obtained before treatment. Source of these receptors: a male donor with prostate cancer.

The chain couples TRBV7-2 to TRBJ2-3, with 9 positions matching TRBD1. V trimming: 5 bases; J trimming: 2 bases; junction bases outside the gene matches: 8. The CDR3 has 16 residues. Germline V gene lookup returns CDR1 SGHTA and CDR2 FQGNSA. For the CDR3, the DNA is TGTGCCAGCAGCCCGACGACAGGGGGGTTCACAGATACGCAGTATTTT. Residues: CASSPTTGGFTDTQYF. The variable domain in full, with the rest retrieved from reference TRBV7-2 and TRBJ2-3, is GAGVSQSPSNKVTEKGKDVELRCDPISGHTALYWYRQSLGQGLEFLIYFQGNSAPDKSGLPSDRFSAERTGGSVSTLTIQRTQQEDSAVYLCASSPTTGGFTDTQYFGPGTRLTVL.

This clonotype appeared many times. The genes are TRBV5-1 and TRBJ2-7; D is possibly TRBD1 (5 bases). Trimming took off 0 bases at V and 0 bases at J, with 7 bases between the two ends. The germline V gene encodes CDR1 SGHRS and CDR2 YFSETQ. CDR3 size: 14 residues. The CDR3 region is CASSLGRDSYEQYF. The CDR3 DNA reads TGCGCCAGCAGCTTGGGCAGGGACTCCTACGAGCAGTACTTC. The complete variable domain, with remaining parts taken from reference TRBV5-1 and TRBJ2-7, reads KAGVTQTPRYLIKTRGQQVTLSCSPISGHRSVSWYQQTPGQGLQFLFEYFSETQRNKGNFPGRFSGRQFSNSRSEMNVSTLELGDSALYLCASSLGRDSYEQYFGPGTRLTVT.

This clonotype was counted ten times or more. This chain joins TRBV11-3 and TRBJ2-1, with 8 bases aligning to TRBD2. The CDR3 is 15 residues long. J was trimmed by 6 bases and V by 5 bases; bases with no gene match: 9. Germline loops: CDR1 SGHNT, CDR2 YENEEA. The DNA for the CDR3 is TGTGCCAGCAGCGGCACCCCGGGACTAGTCAATGAGCAGTTCTTC. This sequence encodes CASSGTPGLVNEQFF.

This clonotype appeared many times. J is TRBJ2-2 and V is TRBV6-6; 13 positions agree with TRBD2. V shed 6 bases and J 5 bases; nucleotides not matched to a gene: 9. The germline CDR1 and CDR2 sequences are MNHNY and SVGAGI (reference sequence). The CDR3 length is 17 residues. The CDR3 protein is CASSRGLAGVETGELFF. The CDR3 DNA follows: TGTGCCAGCAGCCGCGGACTAGCGGGAGTAGAGACCGGGGAGCTGTTTTTT.

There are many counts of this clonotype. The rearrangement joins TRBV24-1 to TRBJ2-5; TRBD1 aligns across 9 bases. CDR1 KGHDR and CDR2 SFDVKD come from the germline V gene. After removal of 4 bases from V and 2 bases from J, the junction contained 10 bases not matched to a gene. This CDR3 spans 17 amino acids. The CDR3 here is CATSDAGTGSGQETQYF. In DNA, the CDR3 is TGTGCCACCAGTGACGCCGGGACAGGGAGTGGGCAAGAGACCCAGTACTTC.

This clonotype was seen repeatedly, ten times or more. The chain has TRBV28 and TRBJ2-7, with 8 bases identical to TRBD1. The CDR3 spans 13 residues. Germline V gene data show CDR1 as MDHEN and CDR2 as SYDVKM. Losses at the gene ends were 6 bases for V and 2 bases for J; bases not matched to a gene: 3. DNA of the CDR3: TGTGCCAGCAGGGTACAGGGGGCCTACGAGCAGTACTTC. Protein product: CASRVQGAYEQYF.

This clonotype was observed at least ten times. CDR3 DNA sequence: TGCAGCGTGGGGACCTACGGGAACACTGAAGCTTTCTTT. Its protein product is CSVGTYGNTEAFF. The rearrangement links TRBV29-1 to TRBJ1-1, with D maybe TRBD1 (5 bases). Germline V gene data show CDR1 as SQVTM and CDR2 as ANQGSEA. This CDR3 has 13 amino acids. The germline V and J ends were trimmed by 6 bases and 1 base, with 12 bases remaining between them.

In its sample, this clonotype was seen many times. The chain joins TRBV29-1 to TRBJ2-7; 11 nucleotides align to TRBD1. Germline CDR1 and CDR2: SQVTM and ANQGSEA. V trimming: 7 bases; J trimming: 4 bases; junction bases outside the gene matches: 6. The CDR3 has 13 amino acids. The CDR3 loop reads CSARTGGGYEQYF. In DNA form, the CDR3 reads TGCAGCGCCAGGACAGGGGGCGGTTACGAGCAGTACTTC.

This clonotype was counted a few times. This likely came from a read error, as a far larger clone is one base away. CDR3: CASRGTYEQFF. CDR3 DNA: TGTGCCAGCCGGGGCACCTACGAGCAGTTCTTC. The chain links TRBV28 to TRBJ2-1, with D perhaps assigned TRBD1 or TRBD2 (5 bases each). The germline V and J ends were trimmed by 8 bases and 10 bases, with 12 bases remaining between them. The CDR3 has 11 residues. Germline V gene lookup returns CDR1 MDHEN and CDR2 SYDVKM.

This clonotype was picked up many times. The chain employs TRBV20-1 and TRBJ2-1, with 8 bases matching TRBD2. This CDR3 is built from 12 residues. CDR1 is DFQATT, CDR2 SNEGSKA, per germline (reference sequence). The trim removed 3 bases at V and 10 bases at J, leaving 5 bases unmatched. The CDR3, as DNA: TGCAGTGCTAGCGGACTAGCCAGGGAGCAGTTCTTC. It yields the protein CSASGLAREQFF.

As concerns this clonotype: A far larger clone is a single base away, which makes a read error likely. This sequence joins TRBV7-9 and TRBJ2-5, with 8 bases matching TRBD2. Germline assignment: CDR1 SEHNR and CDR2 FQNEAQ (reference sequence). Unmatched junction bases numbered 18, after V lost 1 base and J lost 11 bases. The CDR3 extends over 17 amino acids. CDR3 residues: CASSLVGAGGSYNEQYF. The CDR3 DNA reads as TGTGCCAGCAGCTTAGTAGGGGCGGGAGGCTCCTACAATGAGCAGTACTTC.

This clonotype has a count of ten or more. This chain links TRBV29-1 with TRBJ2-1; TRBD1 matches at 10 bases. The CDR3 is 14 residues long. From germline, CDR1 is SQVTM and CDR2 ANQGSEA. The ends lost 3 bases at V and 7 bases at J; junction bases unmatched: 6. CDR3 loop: CSVDSGQGKNEQFF. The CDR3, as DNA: TGCAGCGTTGATTCGGGACAGGGGAAAAATGAGCAGTTCTTC.

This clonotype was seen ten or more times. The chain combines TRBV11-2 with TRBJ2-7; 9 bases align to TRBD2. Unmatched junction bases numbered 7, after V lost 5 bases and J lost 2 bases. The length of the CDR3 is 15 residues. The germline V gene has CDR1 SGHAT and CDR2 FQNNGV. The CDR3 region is CASSLGLAPTYEQYF. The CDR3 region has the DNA TGTGCCAGCAGCCTAGGACTAGCGCCTACCTACGAGCAGTACTTC.

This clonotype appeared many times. As DNA, the CDR3 is TGTGCCAGCAGTTCCACCGGGACACCCCAATACGAGCAGTACTTC. Translated: CASSSTGTPQYEQYF. The chain joins TRBV6-5 to TRBJ2-7; TRBD1 is a possible D gene (6 bases). Germline CDR1 and CDR2: MNHEY and SVGAGI. This CDR3 is 15 amino acids long. V lost 4 bases to trimming and J lost 4 bases, with 17 bases between them.

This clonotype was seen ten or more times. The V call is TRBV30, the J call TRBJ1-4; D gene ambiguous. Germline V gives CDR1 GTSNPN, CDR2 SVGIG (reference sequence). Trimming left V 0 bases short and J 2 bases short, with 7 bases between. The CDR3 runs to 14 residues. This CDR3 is CAWSVQSTNEKLFF. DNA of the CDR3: TGTGCCTGGAGTGTACAGAGTACTAATGAAAAACTGTTTTTT.

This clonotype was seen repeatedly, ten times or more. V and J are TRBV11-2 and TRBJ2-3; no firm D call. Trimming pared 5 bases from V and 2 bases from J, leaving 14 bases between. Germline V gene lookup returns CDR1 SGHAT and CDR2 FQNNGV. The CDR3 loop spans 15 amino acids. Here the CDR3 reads CASSQFGEPTDTQYF. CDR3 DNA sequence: TGTGCCAGCAGCCAGTTTGGGGAACCCACAGATACGCAGTATTTT.

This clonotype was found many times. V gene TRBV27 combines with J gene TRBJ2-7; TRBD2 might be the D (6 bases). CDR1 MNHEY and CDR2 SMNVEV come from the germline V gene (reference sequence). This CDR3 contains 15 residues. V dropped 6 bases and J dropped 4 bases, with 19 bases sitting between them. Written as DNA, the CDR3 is TGTGCCAGCAGCGAAGTGGGGGGAAGCAGTTACGAGCAGTACTTC. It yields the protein CASSEVGGSSYEQYF.

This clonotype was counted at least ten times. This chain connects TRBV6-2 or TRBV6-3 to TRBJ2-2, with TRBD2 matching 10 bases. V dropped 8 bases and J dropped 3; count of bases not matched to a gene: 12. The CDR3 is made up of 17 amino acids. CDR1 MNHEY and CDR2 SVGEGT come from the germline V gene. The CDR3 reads CASSPPSGRGDTGELFF. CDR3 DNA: TGTGCCAGCTCACCGCCTAGCGGGAGAGGGGACACCGGGGAGCTGTTTTTT.

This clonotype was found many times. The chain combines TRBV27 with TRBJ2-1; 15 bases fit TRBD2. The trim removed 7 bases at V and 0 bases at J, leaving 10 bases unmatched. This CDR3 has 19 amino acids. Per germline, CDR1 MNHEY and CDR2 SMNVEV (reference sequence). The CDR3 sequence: CASMIRGTSGRSSYNEQFF. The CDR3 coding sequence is TGTGCCAGCATGATTCGAGGGACTAGCGGGAGGAGCTCCTACAATGAGCAGTTCTTC.

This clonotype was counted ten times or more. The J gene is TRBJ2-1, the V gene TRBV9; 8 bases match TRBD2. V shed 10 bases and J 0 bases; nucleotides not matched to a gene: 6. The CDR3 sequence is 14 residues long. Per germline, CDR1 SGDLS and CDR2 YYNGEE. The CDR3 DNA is TGTGCCCGGGGGGGAGGGAGCTCCTACAATGAGCAGTTCTTC. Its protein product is CARGGGSSYNEQFF.

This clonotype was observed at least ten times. CDR3 DNA sequence: TGTGCCAGCGGGTCGTCGGGCTATGGCTACACCTTC. This sequence encodes CASGSSGYGYTF. The chain is built from TRBV25-1 and TRBJ1-2, with D uncertain. Trimming cost V 8 bases and J 4 bases, with 11 bases left between them. The CDR3 covers 12 residues. Germline CDR1 and CDR2: MGHDK and SYGVNS.

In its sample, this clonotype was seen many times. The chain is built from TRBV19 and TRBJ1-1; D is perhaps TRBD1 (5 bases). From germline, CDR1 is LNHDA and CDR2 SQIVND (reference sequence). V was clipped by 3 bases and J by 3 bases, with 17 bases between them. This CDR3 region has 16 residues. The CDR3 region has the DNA TGTGCCAGTAGTATGTGGGGGACCCCGGCCCACACTGAAGCTTTCTTT. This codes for CASSMWGTPAHTEAFF.

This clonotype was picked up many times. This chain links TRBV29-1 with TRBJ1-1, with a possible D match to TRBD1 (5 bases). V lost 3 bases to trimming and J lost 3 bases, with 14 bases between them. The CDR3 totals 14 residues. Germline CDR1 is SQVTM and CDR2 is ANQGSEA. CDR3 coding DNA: TGCAGCGTTGAGGGATTGGGGCGCGACACTGAAGCTTTCTTT. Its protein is CSVEGLGRDTEAFF. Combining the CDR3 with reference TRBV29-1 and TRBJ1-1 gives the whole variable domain SAVISQKPSRDICQRGTSLTIQCQVDSQVTMMFWYRQQPGQSLTLIATANQGSEATYESGFVIDKFPISRPNLTFSTLTVSNMSPEDSSIYLCSVEGLGRDTEAFFGQGTRLTVV.

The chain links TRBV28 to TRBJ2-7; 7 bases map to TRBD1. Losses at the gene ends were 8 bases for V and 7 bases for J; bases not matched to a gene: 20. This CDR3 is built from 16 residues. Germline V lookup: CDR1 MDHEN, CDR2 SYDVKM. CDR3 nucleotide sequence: TGTGCCAGCCGCCCGGATGCCGCAGGGGGAAGTCGGGAGCAGTACTTC. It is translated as CASRPDAAGGSREQYF. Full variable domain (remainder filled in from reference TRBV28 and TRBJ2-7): DVKVTQSSRYLVKRTGEKVFLECVQDMDHENMFWYRQDPGLGLRLIYFSYDVKMKEKGDIPEGYSVSREKKERFSLILESASTNQTSMYLCASRPDAAGGSREQYFGPGTRLTVT.

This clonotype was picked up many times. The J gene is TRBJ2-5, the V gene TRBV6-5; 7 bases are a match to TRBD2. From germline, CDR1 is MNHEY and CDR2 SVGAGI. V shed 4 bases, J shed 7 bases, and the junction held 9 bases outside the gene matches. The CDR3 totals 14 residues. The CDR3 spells CASSSGGSPTTQYF. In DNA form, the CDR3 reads TGTGCCAGCAGTTCAGGCGGGAGTCCAACGACCCAGTACTTC.

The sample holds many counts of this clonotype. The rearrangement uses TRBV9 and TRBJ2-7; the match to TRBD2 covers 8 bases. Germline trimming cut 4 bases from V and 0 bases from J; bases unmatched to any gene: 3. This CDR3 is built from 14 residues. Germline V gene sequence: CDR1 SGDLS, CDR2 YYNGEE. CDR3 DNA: TGTGCCAGCAGCTCGGGAGGGGCCTCCTACGAGCAGTACTTC. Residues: CASSSGGASYEQYF.

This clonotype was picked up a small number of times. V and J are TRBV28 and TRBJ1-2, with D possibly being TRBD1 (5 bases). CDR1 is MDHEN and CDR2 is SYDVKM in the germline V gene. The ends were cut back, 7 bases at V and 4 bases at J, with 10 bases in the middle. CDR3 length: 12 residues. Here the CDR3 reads CASTTGGYGYTF. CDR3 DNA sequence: TGTGCCAGCACCACCGGGGGCTATGGCTACACCTTC.

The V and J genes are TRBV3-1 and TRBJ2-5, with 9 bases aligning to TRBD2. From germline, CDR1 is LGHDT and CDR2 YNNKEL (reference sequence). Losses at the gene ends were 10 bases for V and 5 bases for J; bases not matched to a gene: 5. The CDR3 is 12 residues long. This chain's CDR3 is CAIRTSVETQYF. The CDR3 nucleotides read TGTGCCATTCGGACTAGCGTGGAGACCCAGTACTTC.